These 12 T cell receptor beta chains came from one sample sequenced in a study of blood T cell repertoires in COVID-19. The table came from immunoSEQ multiplex PCR; TCRdb's copy has only in-frame clones and leaves some out. Here the sample spans roughly 73,000 clones, roughly 89% being singletons. Material for sequencing was peripheral blood. These receptors originate from a man of 80 years or more with acute or convalescent COVID-19.

The chain recombines TRBV7-8 with TRBJ1-1; TRBD1 might be the D (6 bases). CDR3 length: 14 residues. Per germline, CDR1 SGHVS and CDR2 FQNEAQ. Deletions cut 1 base from V and 10 bases from J, with 16 bases between. The DNA for the CDR3 is TGTGCCAGCAGCTTAGGCATGGCAGGGGATAGAGCTTTCTTT. As protein: CASSLGMAGDRAFF.

The gene calls are TRBV9 and TRBJ2-2, with D possibly TRBD2 on 6 matching bases. The germline V and J ends were trimmed by 0 bases and 5 bases, with 14 bases remaining between them. CDR1 and CDR2 (germline): SGDLS, YYNGEE. The CDR3 has 16 residues. CDR3 region: CASSVGASVRTGELFF. As DNA, the CDR3 is TGTGCCAGCAGCGTAGGGGCTAGCGTTCGGACCGGGGAGCTGTTTTTT.

The chain employs TRBV29-1 and TRBJ2-1; D is possibly TRBD2 (5 bases). Trimming pared 0 bases from V and 9 bases from J, leaving 9 bases between. The germline V gene encodes CDR1 SQVTM and CDR2 ANQGSEA. CDR3 length: 12 residues. CDR3 DNA: TGCAGCGTTGAAGATCAAGGGAGTGAGCAGTTCTTC. Encoded protein: CSVEDQGSEQFF.

Only a few counts were recorded for this clone. The CDR3 DNA follows: TGTGCCAGCAGCGGGACAGACACTGAAGCTTTCTTT. Translation gives CASSGTDTEAFF. This sequence joins TRBV27 and TRBJ1-1; 7 nucleotides agree with TRBD1. The V gene end was trimmed by 6 bases and the J gene end by 3 bases; junction bases not matched to a gene: 1. CDR1 and CDR2 (germline): MNHEY, SMNVEV (reference sequence). The CDR3 is 12 amino acids.

The chain combines TRBV5-3 with TRBJ1-5; D is ambiguous. TRBV5-3 is flagged as an ORF with uncertain function. The CDR3 loop spans 16 amino acids. V dropped 4 bases and J dropped 11 bases, with 25 bases sitting between them. CDR3 protein: CARSPPTGFGVVAQHF. CDR3 DNA: TGTGCCAGAAGCCCTCCGACGGGGTTTGGGGTGGTGGCCCAGCATTTT.

There are a few counts of this clone. The chain uses TRBV11-2 and TRBJ2-7; D might be TRBD2 (5 bases). This CDR3 has 14 amino acids. V lost 0 bases and J 3 bases, leaving 9 bases between the germline ends. Germline-derived CDR1 and CDR2 are SGHAT and FQNNGV. The DNA of the CDR3 is TGTGCCAGCAGCTTAGAGGGAGAATACTACGAGCAGTACTTC. This codes for CASSLEGEYYEQYF.

The V gene is TRBV9, the J gene TRBJ1-5, with TRBD1 matching over 11 bases. This CDR3 region has 14 residues. V was pared by 2 bases and J by 9 bases, with 4 bases of the junction left unmatched. Per germline, CDR1 SGDLS and CDR2 YYNGEE. The CDR3 reads CASSVGQGAGPQHF. In nucleotides, the CDR3 is TGTGCCAGCAGCGTCGGACAGGGGGCAGGGCCCCAGCATTTT.

This sequence joins TRBV6-5 and TRBJ1-5; D is ambiguous. The ends were cut back, 6 bases at V and 0 bases at J, with 9 bases in the middle. The germline CDR1 and CDR2 sequences are MNHEY and SVGAGI. This CDR3 region has 14 residues. The CDR3 protein is CASRGGYSNQPQHF. In DNA, the CDR3 is TGTGCCAGCAGAGGAGGTTATAGCAATCAGCCCCAGCATTTT.

This clone was found many times. The chain couples TRBV19 to TRBJ1-4; the D gene is possibly TRBD1 (6 bases). Germline V CDR1 and CDR2: LNHDA, SQIVND (reference sequence). CDR3 size: 15 residues. Between the trimmed V and J ends, which lost 6 bases and 3 bases, there was a span of 14 bases. The CDR3 region is CASSATGLANEKLFF. The CDR3, as DNA: TGTGCCAGTAGCGCAACAGGGTTGGCTAATGAAAAACTGTTTTTT.

Turning to this clone: In the same sample, other DNA sequences code for this CDR3. The CDR3 protein is CASSSGQSYEQYF. For the CDR3, the DNA is TGTGCCAGCAGTTCCGGACAATCCTACGAGCAGTACTTC. The chain combines TRBV6-5 with TRBJ2-7, with TRBD1 as a possible D gene (5 bases). Trimming took 4 bases from V and 1 from J, leaving 8 bases between them. The CDR3 covers 13 residues. The V gene's germline CDR1 is MNHEY and CDR2 SVGAGI.

The chain recombines TRBV28 with TRBJ1-1; D is possibly TRBD1 (5 bases). The germline CDR1 and CDR2 sequences are MDHEN and SYDVKM. The V and J ends lost 5 bases and 4 bases respectively, with 11 bases between them. The CDR3 runs to 13 residues. The CDR3 loop is CASSPGTLTEAFF. The CDR3 DNA reads as TGTGCCAGCAGTCCCGGGACTCTCACTGAAGCTTTCTTT.

The V and J genes are TRBV5-6 and TRBJ2-5, with 10 nucleotides matching TRBD2. This CDR3 has 16 residues. The V segment lost 2 bases and the J segment 2 bases; nucleotides outside the gene matches: 6. The V gene's germline CDR1 is SGHDT and CDR2 YYEEEE. Written as DNA, the CDR3 is TGTGCCAGCAGCTTCCGTAGCGGGGGGAATCAAGAGACCCAGTACTTC. It is translated as CASSFRSGGNQETQYF. Using reference TRBV5-6 and TRBJ2-5 for the parts outside the CDR3, the full variable domain is DAGVTQSPTHLIKTRGQQVTLRCSPKSGHDTVSWYQQALGQGPQFIFQYYEEEERQRGNFPDRFSGHQFPNYSSELNVNALLLGDSALYLCASSFRSGGNQETQYFGPGTRLLVL.